This entry describes one TCR beta chain. It has no known antigen specificity. Base qualities are missing; no much larger clone stands one base away. The data derive from a study of blood T cells in healthy people across ages (dated by TCRdb to between 2014 and 2017). For context, the study as a whole: In model experiments, template switching captured roughly one uniquely barcoded TCR beta cDNA molecule for every two T cells. To avoid experimental bias, donors of different ages were randomly spread across the sequencing lanes. Donors were grouped into four age groups: young (average 16 years), middle-aged (roughly 37), aged (62) and long-lived (approximately 75). To track age-related changes in TCR beta repertoire diversity, the study relied on deep sequencing normalized with unique cDNA molecular identifiers. Using the same blood draw, the study looked at two additional independent replicas of 1 million unique cDNA reads for two donors, one aged 18 to 30 and the other aged 80 or older. General study outcomes and caveats: The percentage of naive T cells measured by flow cytometry correlated strongly with observed TCR beta diversity. Total diversity estimates from one million sequenced T cells were considered lower bounds and underestimates. As age increased, observed TCR beta diversity per million T cells dropped in a roughly linear way, and a significant reduction was already evident by age about 40. Compared with the aged group, the long-lived group had more naive CD4+ T cells, fewer expanded clones and increased TCR diversity, a pattern suggesting age selection. Since profiling was done on bulk unsorted PBMCs, naive and antigen-experienced compartments could not be conclusively compared. Donor CMV infection status was unknown, potentially confounding age-related changes in expanded clonotypes.

Between the V and J ends, shortened by 5 bases and 4 bases respectively, the junction contains 9 bases. Looking up the germline V gene yields CDR1 SQVTM and CDR2 ANQGSEA. The CDR3 sequence holds 11 residues, the cysteine and phenylalanine included. The retained sequence is limited to the CDR3, 33 bases, with the frame set at the first base. The approximately 40 donors, aged about 6 to 95 years, were systemically healthy Caucasian individuals from Russia. Ten milliliters of peripheral blood were drawn from each donor into EDTA-treated Vacutainer tubes. Ficoll-Paque density-gradient centrifugation was used to isolate PBMCs, with at least 6 million obtained per sample. Total RNA was extracted from PBMCs with Trizol reagent, with at least 5 micrograms obtained per sample. For every donor, flow cytometry on a PBMC aliquot measured the percentage of naive CD45RAhigh/CD27high T cells. The library came from 5' RACE. The reads were generated on an Illumina HiSeq 2500. A second PCR of roughly 6 to 12 cycles was run with a J-beta primer mix and a sample-barcoded 5' primer. A template-switch 5' adaptor carrying 12 random nucleotides introduced a unique molecular identifier onto each TCR beta cDNA molecule. Each sample yielded at least 2.5 million CDR3-containing paired-end reads. The Mint cDNA synthesis kit, primed by a TRBC-specific oligonucleotide, was used to synthesize first-strand cDNA from all RNA. Following uracil-DNA glycosylase treatment, all cDNA underwent a first 18-cycle PCR with the universal primers M1SS and BC2_uni_R. Regarding the original processing steps: Each sample was normalized by randomly selecting 1 million high-quality reads, each carrying a distinct molecular identifier. Instead of being binned into consensus sequences, reads that shared molecular identifiers were thrown out. MiTCR, run with a Q25 quality threshold and the strictest error-elimination algorithm, handled CDR3 identification, clonotype clustering and error correction. A nonparametric unseen species model using Euler transformation provided a lower-bound estimate of total TCR beta diversity. The public reads were quality trimmed at Q25 with fastp and then assembled into clones with MiXCR by TCRdb, keeping productive beta chains. Identical CDR3 protein sequences are pooled into one entry, listed with their most common genes and DNA. The V and J calls reflect TCRdb's pipeline rather than the authors' work. Present in this sample are about 1.8 million distinct CDR3 sequences, approximately 50% of which were seen just once. The ten most abundant clones make up more than 2% of the sample.

Sequences were obtained from blood. The receptor was isolated from a woman aged 40 to 50 in good health. The sequence links TRBV29-1 to TRBJ2-7, with a tentative D gene TRBD2 over 6 matching bases. The DNA sequence is given as TGCAGCGTTTGGGAGGAGTACGAGCAGTACTTC. This translates into CSVWEEYEQYF.